Sequencing of this T cell receptor beta chain was carried out in a study of blood T cells in healthy people across ages. PCR was performed a second time for roughly 7 to 12 cycles using a sample-barcoded 5' primer and a J-beta primer mix. TCRdb reprocessed the 5' RACE reads via MiXCR and lists one record per CDR3 protein. Of around 1,000,000 distinct CDR3 sequences listed, around 27% are singletons. Germline values: CDR1 LGHNA, CDR2 YNFKEQ. Between the trimmed V and J ends, which lost 6 bases and 6 bases, there was a span of 11 bases. The CDR3 runs to 12 residues. A further study also used this sample, focusing on T cells of mothers and their children.

The TCR was taken from a girl aged 2 to 9 in good health. The chain couples TRBV4-2 to TRBJ1-1; a weak D match, TRBD1 (6 bases). The material sequenced was blood. As DNA, the CDR3 is TGTGCCAGCAGACAGGGTTCATCTGAAGCTTTCTTT. Translation gives CASRQGSSEAFF.